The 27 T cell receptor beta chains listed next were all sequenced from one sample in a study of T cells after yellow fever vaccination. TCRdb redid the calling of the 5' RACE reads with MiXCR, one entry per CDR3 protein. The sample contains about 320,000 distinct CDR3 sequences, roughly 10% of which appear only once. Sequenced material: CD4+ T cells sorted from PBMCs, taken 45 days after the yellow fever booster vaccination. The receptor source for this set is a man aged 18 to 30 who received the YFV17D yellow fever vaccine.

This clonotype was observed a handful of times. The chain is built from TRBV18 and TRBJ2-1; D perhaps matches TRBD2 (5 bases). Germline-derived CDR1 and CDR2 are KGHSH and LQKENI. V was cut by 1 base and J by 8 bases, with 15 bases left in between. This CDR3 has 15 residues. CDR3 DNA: TGTGCCAGCTCACCACAGCCGGGGAATTTCTATGAGCAGTTCTTC. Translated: CASSPQPGNFYEQFF.

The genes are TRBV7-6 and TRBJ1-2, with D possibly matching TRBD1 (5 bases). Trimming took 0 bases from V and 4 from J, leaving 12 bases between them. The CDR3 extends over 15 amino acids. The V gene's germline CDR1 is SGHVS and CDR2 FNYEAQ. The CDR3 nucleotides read TGTGCCAGCAGCTTAGCCCCGCAGGGATCCTATGGCTACACCTTC. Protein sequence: CASSLAPQGSYGYTF.

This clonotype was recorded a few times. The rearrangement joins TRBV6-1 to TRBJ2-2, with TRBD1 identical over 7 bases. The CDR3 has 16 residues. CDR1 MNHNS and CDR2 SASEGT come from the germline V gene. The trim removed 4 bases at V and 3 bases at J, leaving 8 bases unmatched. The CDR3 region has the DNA TGTGCCAGCAGTGCCCCACAGGGGTGGGACACCGGGGAGCTGTTTTTT. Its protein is CASSAPQGWDTGELFF.

The CDR3 coding sequence is TGTGCCAGCAGGCGTTTTGGAGGCTACGAGCAGTACTTC. This sequence encodes CASRRFGGYEQYF. The rearrangement uses TRBV3-1 and TRBJ2-7; weak D call: TRBD2 (5 bases). From germline, CDR1 is LGHDT and CDR2 YNNKEL (reference sequence). The CDR3 extends over 13 amino acids. With 6 bases removed from V and 3 bases from J, the gap between germline ends came to 12 bases.

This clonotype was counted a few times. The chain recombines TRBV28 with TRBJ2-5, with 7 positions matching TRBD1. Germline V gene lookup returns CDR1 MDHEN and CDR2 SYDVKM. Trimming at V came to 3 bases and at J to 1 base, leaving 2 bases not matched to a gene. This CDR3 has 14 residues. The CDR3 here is CASSFRTGQETQYF. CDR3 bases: TGTGCCAGCAGTTTCAGGACAGGCCAAGAGACCCAGTACTTC.

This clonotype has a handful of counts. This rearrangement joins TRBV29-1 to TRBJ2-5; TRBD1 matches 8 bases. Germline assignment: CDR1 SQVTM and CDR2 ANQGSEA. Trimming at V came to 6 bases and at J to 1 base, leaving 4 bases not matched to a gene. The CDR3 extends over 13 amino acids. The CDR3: CSVQGQGQETQYF. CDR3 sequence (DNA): TGCAGCGTCCAAGGACAGGGCCAAGAGACCCAGTACTTC. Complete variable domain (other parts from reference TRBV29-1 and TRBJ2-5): SAVISQKPSRDICQRGTSLTIQCQVDSQVTMMFWYRQQPGQSLTLIATANQGSEATYESGFVIDKFPISRPNLTFSTLTVSNMSPEDSSIYLCSVQGQGQETQYFGPGTRLLVL.

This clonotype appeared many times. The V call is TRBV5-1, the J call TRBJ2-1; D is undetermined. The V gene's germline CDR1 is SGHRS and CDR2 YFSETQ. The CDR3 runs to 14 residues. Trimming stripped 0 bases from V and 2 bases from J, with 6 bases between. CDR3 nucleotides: TGCGCCAGCAGCTTGGGGGATACCTACAATGAGCAGTTCTTC. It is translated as CASSLGDTYNEQFF.

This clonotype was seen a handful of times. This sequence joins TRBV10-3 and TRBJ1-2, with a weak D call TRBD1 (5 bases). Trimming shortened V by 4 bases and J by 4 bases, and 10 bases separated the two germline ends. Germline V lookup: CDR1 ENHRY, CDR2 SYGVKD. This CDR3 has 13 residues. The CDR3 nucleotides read TGTGCCATCAGTGGTGGGGACGGCTATGGCTACACCTTC. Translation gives CAISGGDGYGYTF.

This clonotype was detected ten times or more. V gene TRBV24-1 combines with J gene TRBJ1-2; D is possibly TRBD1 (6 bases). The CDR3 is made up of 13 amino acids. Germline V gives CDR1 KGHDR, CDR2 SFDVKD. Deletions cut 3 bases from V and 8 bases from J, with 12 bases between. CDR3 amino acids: CATSDQQGRGYTF. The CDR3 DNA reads TGTGCCACCAGTGATCAACAGGGAAGAGGCTACACCTTC.

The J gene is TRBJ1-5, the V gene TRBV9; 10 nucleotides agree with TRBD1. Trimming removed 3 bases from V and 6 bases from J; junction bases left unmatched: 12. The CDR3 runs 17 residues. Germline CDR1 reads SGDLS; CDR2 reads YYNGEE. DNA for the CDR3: TGTGCCAGCAGCGCAGGGACAGGGGTTGGTTCCGGTCAGCCCCAGCATTTT. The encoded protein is CASSAGTGVGSGQPQHF.

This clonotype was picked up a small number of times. The CDR3 sequence: CASSLRALDRAQETQYF. CDR3 sequence (DNA): TGTGCCAGCAGCCTCCGAGCCCTGGACAGGGCGCAAGAGACCCAGTACTTC. J is TRBJ2-5 and V is TRBV9; TRBD1 matches at 8 bases. Germline trimming cut 4 bases from V and 2 bases from J; bases unmatched to any gene: 13. The CDR3 consists of 17 residues. Germline CDR1 and CDR2: SGDLS and YYNGEE.

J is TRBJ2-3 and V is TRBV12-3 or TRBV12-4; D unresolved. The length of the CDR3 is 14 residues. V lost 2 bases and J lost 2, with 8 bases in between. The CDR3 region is CASSLRPNTDTQYF. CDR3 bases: TGTGCCAGCAGTTTACGGCCTAACACAGATACGCAGTATTTT.

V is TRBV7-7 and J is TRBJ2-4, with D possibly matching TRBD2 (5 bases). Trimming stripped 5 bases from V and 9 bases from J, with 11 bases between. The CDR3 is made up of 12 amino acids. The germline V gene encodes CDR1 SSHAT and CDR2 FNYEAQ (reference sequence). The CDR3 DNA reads TGTGCCAGCAGCCCCGGTGGAGGCATTCAGTACTTC. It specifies CASSPGGGIQYF.

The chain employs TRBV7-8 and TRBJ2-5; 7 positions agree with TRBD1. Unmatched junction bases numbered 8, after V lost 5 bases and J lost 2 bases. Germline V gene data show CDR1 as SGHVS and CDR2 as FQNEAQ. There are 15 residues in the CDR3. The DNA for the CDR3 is TGTGCCAGCAGCCCTAGGGACAGAGTACAAGAGACCCAGTACTTC. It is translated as CASSPRDRVQETQYF.

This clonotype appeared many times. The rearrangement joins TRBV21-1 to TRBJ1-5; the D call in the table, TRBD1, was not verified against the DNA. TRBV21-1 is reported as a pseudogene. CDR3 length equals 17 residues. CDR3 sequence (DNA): TGTGCCAGCAGCAAATTTCCGGACAGGGGGAGGAATCAGCCCCAGCATTTT. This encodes CASSKFPDRGRNQPQHF.

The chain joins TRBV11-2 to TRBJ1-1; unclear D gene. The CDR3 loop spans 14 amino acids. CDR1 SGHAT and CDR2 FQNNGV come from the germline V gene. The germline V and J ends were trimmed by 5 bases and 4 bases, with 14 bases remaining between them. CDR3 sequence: CASSPPVRGTEAFF. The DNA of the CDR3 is TGTGCCAGCAGCCCCCCCGTGAGAGGCACTGAAGCTTTCTTT.

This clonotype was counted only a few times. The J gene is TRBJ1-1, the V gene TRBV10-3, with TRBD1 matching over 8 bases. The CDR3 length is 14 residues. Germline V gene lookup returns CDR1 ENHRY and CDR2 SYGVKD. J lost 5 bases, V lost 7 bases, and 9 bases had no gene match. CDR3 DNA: TGTGCCATCACCGAACGGACAGGGTGGACTGAAGCTTTCTTT. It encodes CAITERTGWTEAFF.

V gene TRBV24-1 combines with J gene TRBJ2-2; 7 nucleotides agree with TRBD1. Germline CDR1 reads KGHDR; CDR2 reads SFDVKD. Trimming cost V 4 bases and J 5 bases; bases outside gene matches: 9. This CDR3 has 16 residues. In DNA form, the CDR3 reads TGTGCCACCAGTGACCCCAGACAGGGAGAAACCGGGGAGCTGTTTTTT. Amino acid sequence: CATSDPRQGETGELFF.

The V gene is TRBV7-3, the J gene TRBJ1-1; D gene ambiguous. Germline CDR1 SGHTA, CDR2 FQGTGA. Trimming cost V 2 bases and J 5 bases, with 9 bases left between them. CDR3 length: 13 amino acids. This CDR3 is CASSLFTGTEAFF. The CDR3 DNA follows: TGTGCCAGCAGCTTATTTACGGGGACTGAAGCTTTCTTT. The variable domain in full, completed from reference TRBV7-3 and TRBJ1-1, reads GAGVSQTPSNKVTEKGKYVELRCDPISGHTALYWYRQSLGQGPEFLIYFQGTGAADDSGLPNDRFFAVRPEGSVSTLKIQRTERGDSAVYLCASSLFTGTEAFFGQGTRLTVV.

The DNA for the CDR3 is TGTGCCAGCAGCACGCGGGGCACAGATACGCAGTATTTT. This codes for CASSTRGTDTQYF. V and J are TRBV11-3 and TRBJ2-3; tentative D call: TRBD2 (5 bases). The CDR3 length is 13 residues. Germline assignment: CDR1 SGHNT and CDR2 YENEEA. The germline V and J ends were trimmed by 5 bases and 1 base, with 7 bases remaining between them. The variable domain in full, with the rest retrieved from reference TRBV11-3 and TRBJ2-3, is EAGVVQSPRYKIIEKKQPVAFWCNPISGHNTLYWYLQNLGQGPELLIRYENEEAVDDSQLPKDRFSAERLKGVDSTLKIQPAELGDSAVYLCASSTRGTDTQYFGPGTRLTVL.

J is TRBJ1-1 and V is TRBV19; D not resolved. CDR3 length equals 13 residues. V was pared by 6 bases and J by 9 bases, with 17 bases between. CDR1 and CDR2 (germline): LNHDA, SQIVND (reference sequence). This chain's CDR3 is CASSHPGLSKAFF. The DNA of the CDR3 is TGTGCCAGTAGCCACCCTGGGTTATCGAAAGCTTTCTTT. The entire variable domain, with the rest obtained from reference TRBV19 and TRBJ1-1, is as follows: DGGITQSPKYLFRKEGQNVTLSCEQNLNHDAMYWYRQDPGQGLRLIYYSQIVNDFQKGDIAEGYSVSREKKESFPLTVTSAQKNPTAFYLCASSHPGLSKAFFGQGTRLTVV.

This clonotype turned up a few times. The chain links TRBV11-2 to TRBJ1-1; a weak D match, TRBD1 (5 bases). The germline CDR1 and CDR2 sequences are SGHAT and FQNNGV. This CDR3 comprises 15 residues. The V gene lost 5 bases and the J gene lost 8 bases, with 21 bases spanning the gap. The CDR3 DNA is TGTGCCAGCAGCGGTGGCCTAGGTGGGGGATGGGAAGCTTTCTTT. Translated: CASSGGLGGGWEAFF.

This chain's CDR3 is CASSIPIDRSNQPQHF. CDR3 nucleotide sequence: TGTGCCAGTAGTATTCCTATTGACAGGAGCAATCAGCCCCAGCATTTT. The V call is TRBV19, the J call TRBJ1-5; TRBD1 is a possible D gene (6 bases). Germline V gene data show CDR1 as LNHDA and CDR2 as SQIVND (reference sequence). The CDR3 loop spans 16 amino acids. Trimming took 3 bases from V and 1 from J, leaving 13 bases between them.

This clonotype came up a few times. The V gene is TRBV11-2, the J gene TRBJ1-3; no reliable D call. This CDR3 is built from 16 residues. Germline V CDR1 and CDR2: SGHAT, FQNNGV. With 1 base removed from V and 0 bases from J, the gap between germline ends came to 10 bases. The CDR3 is CASSLGLRNSGNTIYF. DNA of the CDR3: TGTGCCAGCAGCTTAGGTTTACGGAACTCTGGAAACACCATATATTTT. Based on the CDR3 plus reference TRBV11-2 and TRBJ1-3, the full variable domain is EAGVAQSPRYKIIEKRQSVAFWCNPISGHATLYWYQQILGQGPKLLIQFQNNGVVDDSQLPKDRFSAERLKGVDSTLKIQPAKLEDSAVYLCASSLGLRNSGNTIYFGEGSWLTVV.

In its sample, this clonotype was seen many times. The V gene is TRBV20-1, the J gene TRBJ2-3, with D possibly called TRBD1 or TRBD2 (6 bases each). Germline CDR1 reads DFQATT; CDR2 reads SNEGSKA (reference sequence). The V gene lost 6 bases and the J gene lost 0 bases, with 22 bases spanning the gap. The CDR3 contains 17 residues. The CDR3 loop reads CSAETPAGGPSTDTQYF. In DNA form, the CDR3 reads TGCAGTGCCGAAACCCCGGCCGGGGGCCCTAGCACAGATACGCAGTATTTT.

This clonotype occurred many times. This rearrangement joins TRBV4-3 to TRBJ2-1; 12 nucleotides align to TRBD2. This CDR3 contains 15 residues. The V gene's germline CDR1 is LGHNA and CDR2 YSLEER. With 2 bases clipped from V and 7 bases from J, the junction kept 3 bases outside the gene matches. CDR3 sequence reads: CASSQPSGGVNEQFF. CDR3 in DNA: TGCGCCAGCAGCCAACCTAGCGGGGGGGTAAATGAGCAGTTCTTC.

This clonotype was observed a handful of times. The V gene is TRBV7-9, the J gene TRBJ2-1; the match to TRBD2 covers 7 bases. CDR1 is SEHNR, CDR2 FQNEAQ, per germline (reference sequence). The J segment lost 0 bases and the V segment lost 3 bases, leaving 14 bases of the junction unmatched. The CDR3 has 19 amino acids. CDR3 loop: CASSFYQRGIKPSYNEQFF. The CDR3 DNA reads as TGTGCCAGCAGCTTCTATCAGCGGGGAATTAAGCCCTCCTACAATGAGCAGTTCTTC.